These T cell receptor beta chains were read from a single sample in a study of T cells in Graves' hyperthyroidism and ophthalmopathy. One entry per CDR3 protein, called by TCRdb with MiXCR from the multiplex PCR reads. This sample has about 520,000 distinct CDR3 sequences, with approximately 25% found just once. The specimen was blood. The receptors come from a woman aged 25 to 39 with Graves' ophthalmopathy. Both conserved end residues are part of each CDR3. D genes are given only for firm matches. The size field is filled for only some rows; it gives once, few, many or a size class.

TRBV15	TRBJ1-2	few	.	CATSSGGGAVPYGYIF	TGTGCCACCAGCTCCGGGGGAGGCGCGGTTCCCTATGGCTACATCTTC
TRBV19	TRBJ1-2	.	.	CASGLSRGYTF	TGTGCCAGTGGACTGTCGAGGGGCTACACCTTC
TRBV7-9	TRBJ1-1	many	.	CASSFAENTEAFF	TGTGCCAGCAGCTTTGCAGAGAACACTGAAGCTTTCTTT
TRBV7-9	TRBJ2-2	many	.	CASSLDSRELFF	TGTGCCAGCAGCTTAGACAGTCGGGAGCTGTTTTTT
TRBV6-2/TRBV6-3	TRBJ2-7	many	TRBD1	CASSRRDRGLTEQYF	TGTGCCAGCAGCCGTAGGGACAGGGGGCTAACCGAGCAGTACTTC
TRBV18	TRBJ1-5	few	TRBD1	CASSPDRVRGNQPQHF	TGTGCCAGCTCTCCAGACAGGGTAAGGGGCAATCAGCCCCAGCATTTT
TRBV5-6	TRBJ1-5	many	.	CASSLMRISNQPQHF	TGTGCCAGCAGCTTGATGCGGATTAGCAATCAGCCCCAGCATTTT
TRBV30	TRBJ1-1	many	.	CAWRDSAGTEAFF	TGTGCCTGGAGGGACAGCGCGGGAACTGAAGCTTTCTTT
TRBV7-8	TRBJ1-3	many	.	CASSLALGNAGNTIYF	TGTGCCAGCAGCTTAGCCCTCGGAAATGCTGGAAACACCATATATTTT
TRBV10-3	TRBJ2-7	.	.	CATFGDPYEQYF	TGTGCCACGTTCGGGGACCCCTACGAGCAGTACTTC
TRBV18	TRBJ2-7	many	.	CASSSTTEYYEQYF	TGTGCCAGCTCATCGACTACAGAGTACTACGAGCAGTACTTC
TRBV11-2	TRBJ2-5	.	.	CASSRAYGNAETQYF	TGTGCCAGCAGCCGAGCATACGGGAACGCAGAGACCCAGTACTTC
TRBV6-2/TRBV6-3	TRBJ1-5	many	.	CASSYSTPSSNQPQHF	TGTGCCAGCAGTTACTCGACTCCCAGCAGCAATCAGCCCCAGCATTTT
TRBV3-1	TRBJ2-2	.	TRBD2	CASSQVGLAGDTGELFF	TGTGCCAGCAGCCAAGTGGGACTAGCGGGAGACACCGGGGAGCTGTTTTTT
TRBV6-5	TRBJ2-7	many	.	CASSYSAYEQYF	TGTGCCAGCAGTTACTCAGCGTACGAGCAGTACTTC
TRBV11-2	TRBJ2-6	many	.	CASSPWRAGANVLTF	TGTGCCAGCAGCCCCTGGAGGGCAGGGGCCAACGTCCTGACTTTC
TRBV6-1	TRBJ1-5	.	.	CASLLGAGNQPQHF	TGTGCCAGCCTACTGGGGGCAGGCAATCAGCCCCAGCATTTT
TRBV7-8	TRBJ2-7	many	TRBD1	CASSSGQGSHEQYF	TGTGCCAGCAGCTCAGGACAGGGGTCCCACGAGCAGTACTTC
TRBV28	TRBJ2-5	few	TRBD2	CASNPPGGEGQETQYF	TGTGCCAGCAACCCCCCCGGAGGGGAGGGCCAAGAGACCCAGTACTTC
TRBV6-5	TRBJ2-7	many	TRBD1	CASSYTDRGRYGQYF	TGTGCCAGCAGTTACACGGACAGGGGCCGTTACGGGCAGTACTTC
TRBV7-9	TRBJ1-2	.	.	CASIQEGTYGYTF	TGTGCCAGCATCCAGGAAGGGACCTATGGCTACACCTTC
TRBV20-1	TRBJ1-1	many	.	CSAPFMNTEAFF	TGCAGTGCTCCTTTCATGAACACTGAAGCTTTCTTT
TRBV3-1	TRBJ1-3	.	.	CASSQVKGGDTIYF	TGTGCCAGCAGCCAAGTGAAGGGGGGGGACACCATATATTTT
TRBV12-3/TRBV12-4	TRBJ2-7	many	TRBD2	CASSWGLATEQYF	TGTGCCAGCAGTTGGGGACTAGCGACCGAGCAGTACTTC
TRBV2	TRBJ1-5	many	.	CASSDKRSQPQHF	TGTGCCAGCAGTGACAAACGGTCACAGCCCCAGCATTTT
TRBV5-1	TRBJ2-2	few	.	CASSLVAGGTGELFF	TGCGCCAGCAGCTTGGTGGCAGGGGGGACCGGGGAGCTGTTTTTT
TRBV11-2	TRBJ2-5	.	.	CASSLDSYYKETQYF	TGTGCCAGCAGCTTAGACTCGTACTACAAGGAGACCCAGTACTTC
TRBV6-1	TRBJ2-5	many	.	CASSAGSSQETQYF	TGTGCCAGCAGTGCGGGTTCGTCACAAGAGACCCAGTACTTC
TRBV30	TRBJ2-2	.	.	CAWTLEGGPTGELFF	TGTGCCTGGACTTTGGAAGGAGGGCCGACCGGGGAGCTGTTTTTT
TRBV6-2/TRBV6-3	TRBJ2-2	many	.	CASSYANTGELFF	TGTGCCAGCAGTTACGCGAACACCGGGGAGCTGTTTTTT
TRBV29-1	TRBJ2-2	few	.	CSVWANTGELCF	TGCAGCGTTTGGGCGAACACCGGGGAGCTGTGTTTT
TRBV7-3	TRBJ2-2	.	.	CASSRGGPRNTGELLF	TGTGCCAGCAGCAGGGGGGGGCCCCGGAACACCGGGGAGCTGTTGTTT
TRBV10-3	TRBJ2-5	many	TRBD2	CAISLLTSGGSQETQYF	TGTGCCATCAGCCTGCTTACCAGCGGGGGGTCCCAAGAGACCCAGTACTTC
TRBV2	TRBJ1-5	.	.	CASSEMGGNQPQHF	TGTGCCAGCAGTGAAATGGGGGGAAATCAGCCCCAGCATTTT
TRBV11-2	TRBJ2-2	many	.	CASSLEGTGTGELFF	TGTGCCAGCAGCTTAGAGGGAACGGGCACCGGGGAGCTGTTTTTT
TRBV2	TRBJ1-1	many	.	CASSDGPRQGEALF	TGTGCCAGCAGTGATGGGCCCCGGCAGGGTGAAGCTCTCTTT
TRBV9	TRBJ2-7	many	TRBD1	CASSVEPGQSYEQYF	TGTGCCAGCAGCGTCGAGCCGGGACAGTCCTACGAGCAGTACTTC
TRBV9	TRBJ1-1	many	.	CASSVLAGYGPGTEAFF	TGTGCCAGCAGCGTTTTAGCAGGGTATGGCCCGGGCACTGAAGCTTTCTTT
TRBV7-2	TRBJ1-6	many	.	CASTPGWVNSPLHF	TGTGCCAGCACCCCCGGTTGGGTTAATTCACCCCTCCACTTT